These T cell receptor beta chains were read from a single sample in a study of blood T cell repertoires in COVID-19. Using immunoSEQ multiplex PCR, the repertoire was profiled, and TCRdb retains in-frame clones only, with some absent. The sample has some 200,000 clones; approximately 87% are singletons. Material: peripheral blood. These TCRs come from a woman in her fifties or sixties with COVID-19, enrolled during active disease. CDR3s include the opening cysteine and the closing phenylalanine or tryptophan. D genes are given only for firm matches. Clone size, where shown, is once, few, many, or a class for clones that have expanded.

abundance	j_gene	d_gene	v_gene	CDR3aa	CDR3nt
.	TRBJ2-1	TRBD2	TRBV4-1	CASGLAGGNEQFF	TGCGCCAGCGGACTAGCGGGAGGGAATGAGCAGTTCTTC
.	TRBJ1-2	TRBD1	TRBV3-1/TRBV3-2	CASSPLDGTGKGGYTF	TGTGCCAGCAGCCCTCTAGACGGGACAGGGAAGGGGGGCTACACCTTC
.	TRBJ1-1	.	TRBV15	CATSRTANTEAFF	TGTGCCACCAGCAGGACAGCGAACACTGAAGCTTTCTTT
.	TRBJ1-1	.	TRBV2	CASSEVAEPNTEAFF	TGTGCCAGCAGTGAAGTGGCAGAACCGAACACTGAAGCTTTCTTT
.	TRBJ1-3	TRBD1	TRBV4-3	CASSQDGTGRSGNTIYF	TGCGCCAGCAGCCAAGATGGGACAGGCCGCTCTGGAAACACCATATATTTT
once	TRBJ2-2	TRBD1	TRBV12-3/TRBV12-4	CASSLGQGGELFF	TGTGCCAGCAGTTTAGGACAGGGCGGGGAGCTGTTTTTT
.	TRBJ2-7	.	TRBV6-2/TRBV6-3	CASSWRGMGEQYF	TGTGCCAGCAGTTGGCGGGGCATGGGCGAGCAGTACTTC
.	TRBJ1-4	TRBD1	TRBV4-2	CASSVGGEKLFF	TGTGCCAGCAGCGTAGGGGGCGAAAAACTGTTTTTT
.	TRBJ2-7	TRBD1	TRBV4-1	CASSQVRTGGYEQYF	TGCGCCAGCAGCCAAGTTCGCACAGGGGGATACGAGCAGTACTTC
.	TRBJ2-4	.	TRBV21-1	CASSKHRGPGYF	TGTGCCAGCAGCAAACACAGGGGCCCGGGGTACTTC
.	TRBJ2-1	.	TRBV7-9	CASSPPSAGVEQFF	TGTGCCAGCAGCCCTCCTTCCGCCGGGGTCGAGCAGTTCTTC
.	TRBJ1-3	.	TRBV9	CASSVAGSLSGNTIYF	TGTGCCAGCAGCGTAGCGGGGTCCCTCTCTGGAAACACCATATATTTT
once	TRBJ1-2	.	TRBV27	CASSLGGFNYGYTF	TGTGCCAGCAGTTTGGGGGGATTTAACTATGGCTACACCTTC
.	TRBJ2-4	.	TRBV4-2	CASSLRGAKNIQYF	TGTGCCAGCAGCCTTCGGGGAGCCAAAAACATTCAGTACTTC
.	TRBJ1-4	.	TRBV18	CASSPRLEGEKLFF	TGTGCCAGCTCACCTCGCCTGGAGGGGGAAAAACTGTTTTTT
.	TRBJ2-2	TRBD2	TRBV6-4	CASSRTSGNTGELFF	TGTGCCAGCAGTAGGACTAGCGGCAACACCGGGGAGCTGTTTTTT
.	TRBJ2-7	TRBD1	TRBV19	CASSHPGQGFHEQYF	TGTGCCAGTAGCCACCCGGGACAGGGGTTCCACGAGCAGTACTTC
few	TRBJ1-1	.	TRBV5-1	CASTRTGMNTEAFF	TGCGCCAGCACCCGGACCGGGATGAACACTGAAGCTTTCTTT
.	TRBJ1-2	.	TRBV5-4	CASSSSPGHPGGYTF	TGTGCCAGCAGCTCCTCCCCGGGACACCCGGGGGGCTACACCTTC
once	TRBJ1-2	TRBD1	TRBV6-5	CASGLTGFIDGYTF	TGTGCCAGCGGGTTGACAGGGTTTATCGATGGCTACACCTTC
.	TRBJ1-5	TRBD1	TRBV5-6	CASSSTDRNQPQHF	TGTGCCAGCAGCTCGACGGACAGGAATCAGCCCCAGCATTTT
.	TRBJ2-7	.	TRBV27	CASSFGQNYEQYF	TGTGCCAGCAGTTTCGGACAAAACTACGAGCAGTACTTC
.	TRBJ1-6	.	TRBV4-1	CASSQRDTSSYNSPLHF	TGCGCCAGCAGCCAACGGGACACAAGCTCCTATAATTCACCCCTCCACTTT
.	TRBJ2-1	TRBD2	TRBV5-6	CASSLVTSGSTSEQFF	TGTGCCAGCAGCTTGGTGACTAGCGGGAGTACCAGTGAGCAGTTCTTC
once	TRBJ2-7	TRBD1	TRBV4-3	CASSGTGSYEQYF	TGCGCCAGCAGCGGGACAGGCTCCTACGAGCAGTACTTC
.	TRBJ2-7	TRBD2	TRBV5-1	CASSLELAGGTYEQYF	TGCGCCAGCAGCTTGGAACTAGCGGGAGGCACCTACGAGCAGTACTTC
.	TRBJ2-7	.	TRBV2	CASSKERASYEQYF	TGTGCCAGCAGCAAGGAGCGGGCCTCCTACGAGCAGTACTTC
once	TRBJ2-5	TRBD2	TRBV30	CAWSRAGGSETQYF	TGTGCCTGGAGTCGAGCGGGAGGGTCTGAGACCCAGTACTTC
.	TRBJ2-2	.	TRBV19	CASSTTLNTGELFF	TGTGCCAGTAGTACCACTTTGAACACCGGGGAGCTGTTTTTT
.	TRBJ2-7	TRBD2	TRBV19	CASSTRGTSVSYEQYF	TGTGCCAGTAGTACTCGGGGGACTAGCGTTTCCTACGAGCAGTACTTC
.	TRBJ2-3	TRBD2	TRBV28	CASSSHGTSGSTKTQYF	TGTGCCAGCAGTTCCCACGGCACTAGCGGGAGTACGAAAACGCAGTATTTT
.	TRBJ1-2	.	TRBV11-1	CASSPSGDYGYTF	TGTGCCAGCAGCCCCTCAGGGGACTATGGCTACACCTTC
once	TRBJ2-7	TRBD2	TRBV18	CASSPGGGPYEQYF	TGTGCCAGCTCCCCTGGGGGGGGACCCTACGAGCAGTACTTC
.	TRBJ1-5	.	TRBV5-6	CASSLSTAYSNQPQHF	TGTGCCAGCAGCTTGTCCACAGCTTATAGCAATCAGCCCCAGCATTTT
.	TRBJ2-1	TRBD1	TRBV7-8	CASSPTGDPSYNEQFF	TGTGCCAGCAGCCCTACAGGGGATCCCTCCTACAATGAGCAGTTCTTC
.	TRBJ1-1	TRBD1	TRBV5-8	CASSFGQGLNTEAFF	TGTGCCAGCAGCTTTGGACAGGGTTTGAACACTGAAGCTTTCTTT
.	TRBJ2-1	.	TRBV13	CASSLREEGYNEQFF	TGTGCCAGCAGCTTGAGGGAAGAAGGCTACAATGAGCAGTTCTTC
.	TRBJ2-1	TRBD2	TRBV27	CASTIYNSGSDEQFF	TGTGCCAGCACCATATATAATAGCGGGAGCGATGAGCAGTTCTTC
.	TRBJ1-5	.	TRBV2	CASSVWTLGSNQPQHF	TGTGCCAGCAGTGTTTGGACTCTAGGGAGCAATCAGCCCCAGCATTTT
.	TRBJ1-1	.	TRBV5-4	CASSLLQGPNTEAFF	TGTGCCAGCAGCCTCCTACAGGGACCGAACACTGAAGCTTTCTTT
.	TRBJ2-7	TRBD1	TRBV30	CAWAGTGNAEQYF	TGTGCCTGGGCCGGGACAGGGAATGCCGAGCAGTACTTC
.	TRBJ1-6	.	TRBV4-3	CASSQEFPGVNSPLHF	TGCGCCAGCAGCCAAGAATTTCCAGGTGTGAATTCACCCCTCCACTTT
.	TRBJ2-7	TRBD2	TRBV29-1	CSAGTSALSYEQYF	TGCAGCGCCGGGACTAGCGCCCTCTCCTACGAGCAGTACTTC
few	TRBJ2-2	TRBD1	TRBV24-1	CATSDMGQANTGELFF	TGTGCCACCAGTGACATGGGACAGGCGAACACCGGGGAGCTGTTTTTT
.	TRBJ2-7	TRBD2	TRBV5-4	CASSLHVAGEYEQYF	TGTGCCAGCAGCTTGCATGTAGCGGGAGAGTACGAGCAGTACTTC
.	TRBJ1-4	.	TRBV4-1	CASSPQGREKLFF	TGCGCCAGCAGCCCACAGGGTCGGGAAAAACTGTTTTTT
once	TRBJ1-2	TRBD1	TRBV6-5	CASSRTGDGYTF	TGTGCCAGCAGTCGAACAGGGGATGGCTACACCTTC
.	TRBJ1-4	TRBD1	TRBV7-2	CASSRDSSNEKLFF	TGTGCCAGCAGCCGGGACAGTTCTAATGAAAAACTGTTTTTT
.	TRBJ1-1	.	TRBV7-6	CASSLRGGTEAFF	TGTGCCAGCAGCTTGCGGGGCGGCACTGAAGCTTTCTTT
.	TRBJ1-2	.	TRBV4-3	CASSQDWVQGGRRGYTF	TGCGCCAGCAGCCAAGATTGGGTACAGGGTGGAAGAAGAGGCTACACCTTC
.	TRBJ2-1	TRBD2	TRBV3-1/TRBV3-2	CASSQGTSGSYNEQFF	TGTGCCAGCAGCCAAGGGACTAGCGGGAGCTACAATGAGCAGTTCTTC
.	TRBJ2-7	TRBD1	TRBV5-1	CASSPTGTGKGEQYF	TGCGCCAGCAGCCCGACCGGGACAGGGAAGGGCGAGCAGTACTTC